This T cell receptor beta chain originates from a study of CD8 T cells in Susac syndrome. Study background: When their blood was taken, patients with Susac syndrome were therapy-naive, taking corticosteroids, or taking intravenous immunoglobulin alone. Study outcomes and limitations: Susac syndrome CD4+ T cell repertoires showed no clonal expansion. The authors acknowledged that the study's TCR sequencing and HLA analysis involved relatively few individuals.

Germline CDR1 SNHLY, CDR2 FYNNEI. The V gene lost 6 bases and the J gene lost 4 bases, with 15 bases spanning the gap. The CDR3 is made up of 14 amino acids. For this clonotype: The antigen remains undetermined.

RNA was extracted with the RNeasy kit, and a quantity of roughly 0.45 to 1 ug was reverse transcribed using random hexamers. MiXCR was run by TCRdb on the immunoSEQ multiplex PCR reads, yielding one entry per CDR3 protein. The repertoire holds about 140,000 distinct CDR3 sequences, with 95% as singletons. TEMRA cells were FACS-enriched, while CD8+ and CD4+ T cells were negatively isolated. Sequencing used CD4+ T cells from PBMCs. The clonotype comes from a human donor with Susac syndrome. This rearrangement joins TRBV2 to TRBJ2-5; no definite D call. The CDR3 here is CASSLNMRIETQYF. The DNA for the CDR3 is TGTGCCAGCAGCCTAAATATGCGCATAGAGACCCAGTACTTC.